This T cell receptor beta chain derives from a study of blood T cell repertoires in COVID-19. The authors' processing: How many nucleated cells were present was estimated from reference gene primer amplification. Profiled with immunoSEQ multiplex PCR; TCRdb holds only in-frame clones, not every one. V and J calls and clone size are those listed in that table; D and trimming were worked out from the DNA. The table lists fewer than 200,000 clones, 87% of them singletons. This clone was seen only once. This CDR3 has 15 amino acids. Germline values: CDR1 LGHNA, CDR2 YSLEER. J lost 2 bases, V lost 3 bases, and 7 bases had no gene match.

The clonotype originates from a woman under 30 who had recovered from COVID-19. Sequenced material: peripheral blood. The rearrangement links TRBV4-3 to TRBJ2-7; 7 nucleotides line up with TRBD2. CDR3 DNA: TGCGCCAGCAGCCAGGACTTTCGGGGGGCCTACGAGCAGTACTTC. Translating gives CASSQDFRGAYEQYF.